The next 21 T cell receptor beta chains were all read from a single sample in a study of OX40 agonist ivuxolimab in advanced cancers. Here immunoSEQ multiplex PCR was the method, and the copy in TCRdb shows in-frame clones only, minus some. The repertoire holds about 35,000 clones, with about 74% as singletons. Specimen: CD4+ or CD8+ T cells sorted from blood, collected in a trial of the OX40 agonist ivuxolimab. All receptors come from an adult with an advanced solid tumor such as melanoma, head and neck, liver or kidney cancer.

The chain links TRBV7-8 to TRBJ1-1; D is uncertain. CDR1 SGHVS and CDR2 FQNEAQ come from the germline V gene. CDR3 length: 14 amino acids. V lost 5 bases and J lost 0, with 10 bases in between. The CDR3 nucleotides are TGTGCCAGCAGCGTCGGGCCTCTGAACACTGAAGCTTTCTTT. The encoded protein is CASSVGPLNTEAFF.

The chain has TRBV18 and TRBJ2-5; TRBD1 is a possible D gene (5 bases). This CDR3 region has 13 residues. Germline CDR1 reads KGHSH; CDR2 reads LQKENI. V was shortened by 3 bases and J by 6 bases, with 11 bases between the two germline ends. The CDR3 sequence: CASSPSGKQTQYF. Written as DNA, the CDR3 is TGTGCCAGCTCACCTTCAGGGAAACAGACCCAGTACTTC.

The CDR3 bases are TGCGCCAGCAGTGTGGATATGAACACTGAAGCTTTCTTT. Translation: CASSVDMNTEAFF. This chain uses TRBV10-1 with TRBJ1-1; no reliable D call. Germline loops: CDR1 WNHNN, CDR2 SYGVQD (reference sequence). This CDR3 is 13 amino acids long. Trimming cost V 4 bases and J 0 bases, with 6 bases left between them.

The chain uses TRBV20-1 and TRBJ2-1; TRBD1 is a possible D gene (5 bases). There are 11 residues in the CDR3. Germline V gene sequence: CDR1 DFQATT, CDR2 SNEGSKA (reference sequence). DNA of the CDR3: TGCGGCACCGAAGTGGGGCCCGGGCAGTTCTTC. Translated: CGTEVGPGQFF.

The chain employs TRBV9 and TRBJ2-2; D is uncertain. The germline V gene has CDR1 SGDLS and CDR2 YYNGEE. This CDR3 spans 12 amino acids. V was trimmed by 4 bases and J by 4 bases, leaving 5 bases between them. The CDR3: CASSLSTGELFF. The DNA for the CDR3 is TGTGCCAGCAGCCTGAGCACCGGGGAGCTGTTTTTT.

J is TRBJ2-1 and V is TRBV9; the match to TRBD2 covers 8 bases. Germline V gives CDR1 SGDLS, CDR2 YYNGEE. The CDR3 is 16 amino acids. Trimming removed 3 bases from V and 8 bases from J; junction bases left unmatched: 13. CDR3 residues: CASSARPGLGFDEQFF. CDR3 bases: TGTGCCAGCAGCGCACGTCCGGGACTAGGGTTCGATGAGCAGTTCTTC.

The chain links TRBV7-9 to TRBJ1-2, with a weak D call TRBD1 (5 bases). The CDR3 sequence is 14 residues long. Germline V CDR1 and CDR2: SEHNR, FQNEAQ (reference sequence). V was cut by 3 bases and J by 3 bases, with 11 bases left in between. The CDR3 DNA reads TGTGCCAGCAGCTTCGGTGGGGGTCACTATGGCTACACCTTC. This translates into CASSFGGGHYGYTF.

Regarding this clone: A junction end diverges from the germline sequence, so it may reflect a read error. The rearrangement links TRBV4-1 to TRBJ1-3, with D uncertain. CDR3 length: 15 residues. Germline V CDR1 and CDR2: MGHRA, YSYEKL. The CDR3 DNA reads TGCGCCAGCAGCGAAGAAGATCGGGGTGTGACGTCCATATATTTT. This translates into CASSEEDRGVTSIYF.

This rearrangement joins TRBV11-2 to TRBJ1-1; no reliable D call. This CDR3 comprises 13 residues. Trimming shortened V by 1 base and J by 11 bases, and 14 bases separated the two germline ends. Germline assignment: CDR1 SGHAT and CDR2 FQNNGV. The CDR3 region is CASSLGGVPQAFF. As DNA, the CDR3 is TGTGCCAGCAGCTTAGGAGGAGTTCCCCAGGCTTTCTTT.

V usage is TRBV28 and J usage is TRBJ1-2; unclear D gene. From germline, CDR1 is MDHEN and CDR2 SYDVKM. The CDR3 spans 13 residues. Trimming pared 2 bases from V and 5 bases from J, leaving 9 bases between. CDR3 nucleotide sequence: TGTGCCAGCAGTTTAGTAGGGTTATATGGCTACACCTTC. Translated, it gives CASSLVGLYGYTF.

This chain uses TRBV10-3 with TRBJ2-5; TRBD1 matches 8 bases. J lost 5 bases, V lost 5 bases, and 7 bases had no gene match. There are 14 residues in the CDR3. Germline V gives CDR1 ENHRY, CDR2 SYGVKD. DNA for the CDR3: TGTGCCATCAGTAACAGGGGGATTGGGGAGACCCAGTACTTC. This gives the protein CAISNRGIGETQYF.

The V and J genes are TRBV6-6 and TRBJ2-5; the D is unclear. Germline loops: CDR1 MNHNY, CDR2 SVGAGI (reference sequence). There are 13 residues in the CDR3. V was pared by 5 bases and J by 5 bases, with 12 bases between. The CDR3 DNA follows: TGTGCCAGCAGTGGTCGGACCGTCGAGACCCAGTACTTC. Translating it yields CASSGRTVETQYF.

This clone was seen a few times. The chain recombines TRBV11-2 with TRBJ1-5, with 7 bases fitting TRBD1. Germline V gene lookup returns CDR1 SGHAT and CDR2 FQNNGV. V was pared by 3 bases and J by 2 bases, with 4 bases of the junction left unmatched. This CDR3 has 15 amino acids. The CDR3 DNA reads as TGTGCCAGCAGCTTGACAGGGTTAGGCAATCAGCCCCAGCATTTT. This codes for CASSLTGLGNQPQHF.

The chain employs TRBV30 and TRBJ1-6; TRBD1 aligns across 7 bases. The CDR3 extends over 14 amino acids. V trimming: 4 bases; J trimming: 7 bases; junction bases outside the gene matches: 7. Germline-derived CDR1 and CDR2 are GTSNPN and SVGIG (reference sequence). CDR3 sequence reads: CAWKWVGGNSPLHF. In DNA, the CDR3 is TGTGCCTGGAAGTGGGTAGGGGGCAATTCACCCCTCCACTTT.

The genes are TRBV5-1 and TRBJ2-5; the D call may be TRBD1 or TRBD2 (6 bases each). Trimming took off 2 bases at V and 5 bases at J, with 16 bases between the two ends. Germline CDR1 SGHRS, CDR2 YFSETQ. The CDR3 totals 15 residues. CDR3 bases: TGCGCCAGCAGCTTATCGGGGGCTCCAGGGGAGACCCAGTACTTC. This sequence encodes CASSLSGAPGETQYF.

The chain employs TRBV6-5 and TRBJ1-1; 8 positions agree with TRBD1. The J segment lost 5 bases and the V segment lost 2 bases, leaving 7 bases of the junction unmatched. Germline CDR1 is MNHEY and CDR2 is SVGAGI. The CDR3 runs to 15 residues. CDR3: CASSYLPGGFTEAFF. The CDR3 nucleotides are TGTGCCAGCAGTTACCTCCCAGGGGGCTTTACTGAAGCTTTCTTT.

This sequence joins TRBV5-1 and TRBJ1-1; D may be TRBD1 (6 bases). The CDR3 is 13 amino acids. V lost 3 bases, J lost 8 bases, and 14 bases lay in between. CDR1 is SGHRS and CDR2 is YFSETQ in the germline V gene. CDR3 nucleotide sequence: TGCGCCAGCAGCTCGGTACCGACAGGCGAAGCTTTCTTT. This sequence encodes CASSSVPTGEAFF.

J is TRBJ1-1 and V is TRBV5-1, with 8 nucleotides matching TRBD1. Germline V CDR1 and CDR2: SGHRS, YFSETQ. The V and J ends lost 5 bases and 3 bases, in that order; junction bases with no gene match: 12. The length of the CDR3 is 16 residues. The CDR3 region has the DNA TGCGCCAGCAGTTTAACTCCGACAGGGGTCGACACTGAAGCTTTCTTT. Translation: CASSLTPTGVDTEAFF.

The rearrangement uses TRBV27 and TRBJ2-7; 11 positions agree with TRBD2. V lost 4 bases, J lost 3 bases, and 5 bases stayed unmatched. CDR1 and CDR2 from the germline V gene are MNHEY and SMNVEV (reference sequence). The CDR3 covers 15 residues. DNA for the CDR3: TGTGCCAGCAGTTCATCACTAGCGGGGGACTACGAGCAGTACTTC. Its protein product is CASSSSLAGDYEQYF.

This clone showed up many times. The V and J genes are TRBV9 and TRBJ1-1, with D unresolved. Germline V lookup: CDR1 SGDLS, CDR2 YYNGEE. The length of the CDR3 is 13 residues. V dropped 3 bases and J dropped 0 bases, with 6 bases sitting between them. The CDR3 DNA reads TGTGCCAGCAGCGGTGGAATGAACACTGAAGCTTTCTTT. This translates into CASSGGMNTEAFF.

CDR3 nucleotide sequence: TGCGCCAGCAGCTTGACAGGGGGATATGAGCAGTTCTTC. Encoded protein: CASSLTGGYEQFF. This chain joins TRBV5-1 and TRBJ2-1, with 8 positions matching TRBD1. The ends lost 1 base at V and 8 bases at J; junction bases unmatched: 2. The germline gives CDR1 SGHRS, CDR2 YFSETQ. CDR3 length: 13 amino acids.